Listed below are T cell receptor beta chains from one sample, sequenced in a study of shared clonotypes between healthy human individuals. Produced via immunoSEQ multiplex PCR; TCRdb's table is partial and in-frame only. The table records some 2,100,000 clones, roughly 91% of them present only once. Source material: naive CD8+ T cells from PBMCs. Receptors originate from a man younger than 35 in good health. Some clones in this sample may be carry-over from other donors' samples. Each CDR3 is given without its conserved first and last residue. The order of the fields is V gene, CDR3 protein.

V: TRBV21-1
CDR3: ASSTRTSGVGNEQF

V: TRBV15
CDR3: ATSRDELAGGRDTQY

V: TRBV28
CDR3: ASSRLTSRTDTQY

V: TRBV7-9
CDR3: ASRAKAGTDGNTIY

V: TRBV6-5
CDR3: ASSYSVTGERKLF

V: TRBV9
CDR3: ASSDSRGYT

V: TRBV28
CDR3: ASRRRGNTGELF

V: TRBV6-1
CDR3: ASSEGPGSDGYEQY

V: TRBV4-2
CDR3: ASSQGILREEQY

V: TRBV11-2
CDR3: ASSYRRTEAF

V: TRBV7-9
CDR3: ASSPGGGSTYEQY

V: TRBV7-9
CDR3: ASSLDGYTQY

V: TRBV9
CDR3: ASSVDGEINQPQH

V: TRBV28
CDR3: ASSFLEAGEAF

V: TRBV14
CDR3: ASSHSVAGVRDTQY

V: TRBV7-6
CDR3: ASSLAGTGTGYGYT

V: TRBV7-8
CDR3: ASGRDGSYEQY

V: TRBV11-2
CDR3: ASSLLDRGTDTQY

V: TRBV4-1
CDR3: ASSQGGIDYGYT

V: TRBV7-9
CDR3: ASSLAVRIAGEQF

V: TRBV28
CDR3: ASSPQSREFHPNEKLF

V: TRBV10-3
CDR3: AIRKGLAGTDTQY

V: TRBV28
CDR3: ASNRAGRSHGHT

V: TRBV6-6
CDR3: AGTGTNTGELF

V: TRBV27
CDR3: ASSYLAGGNEQF

V: TRBV4-1
CDR3: ASSQAPRQGAGQPQH

V: TRBV6-5
CDR3: ASSQGTGSTGELF

V: TRBV5-1
CDR3: ASRAGTGLF

V: TRBV7-9
CDR3: ASSLGVTEAF

V: TRBV6-6
CDR3: ASSNARGSSYNEQF

V: TRBV4-2
CDR3: ASSQVERPTEAF

V: TRBV29-1
CDR3: SVRASDTQY

V: TRBV16
CDR3: ASSQQAMSYGYT

V: TRBV2
CDR3: ASSADPQGSPLH

V: TRBV7-8
CDR3: ASSLLKPYEQY

V: TRBV28
CDR3: ASQTGTDTGELF

V: TRBV7-9
CDR3: ASSPTLQGTRDYEQY

V: TRBV19
CDR3: ASRAVAGSTEAF

V: TRBV27
CDR3: ASTSRWGAISGMEQDTQY

V: TRBV4-3
CDR3: ASSQGSRGTYYEQY

V: TRBV29-1
CDR3: SVVGQGASGNTIY

V: TRBV29-1
CDR3: SGETSGSRNEQF

V: TRBV4-2
CDR3: ASSQSSVQPNTEAF

V: TRBV6-5
CDR3: ASSYSRDSNTQY

V: TRBV7-9
CDR3: ASSSTGQRYNEQF

V: TRBV28
CDR3: ASIGDHGISYEQY

V: TRBV4-1
CDR3: ASSQEVPGHEQY

V: TRBV7-3
CDR3: ASSLDSHNEQF

V: TRBV14
CDR3: ASSQVTATNEKLF

V: TRBV11-2
CDR3: ASSAIGTGGEKLF

V: TRBV7-9
CDR3: ASSSMGQGALYEQY

V: TRBV18
CDR3: ASSPPTSGSISYNEQF

V: TRBV7-9
CDR3: ASSWDPYEQY

V: TRBV28
CDR3: ASRLGLAVIYNEQF

V: TRBV28
CDR3: ASEGLTGELF

V: TRBV27
CDR3: ASSADPSGSAYEQY

V: TRBV27
CDR3: ASALRSSYNEQF

V: TRBV28
CDR3: ASSLPGDETQY

V: TRBV7-9
CDR3: ASSLPGRATYEQY

V: TRBV11-2
CDR3: ASSLVWKRANTGELF